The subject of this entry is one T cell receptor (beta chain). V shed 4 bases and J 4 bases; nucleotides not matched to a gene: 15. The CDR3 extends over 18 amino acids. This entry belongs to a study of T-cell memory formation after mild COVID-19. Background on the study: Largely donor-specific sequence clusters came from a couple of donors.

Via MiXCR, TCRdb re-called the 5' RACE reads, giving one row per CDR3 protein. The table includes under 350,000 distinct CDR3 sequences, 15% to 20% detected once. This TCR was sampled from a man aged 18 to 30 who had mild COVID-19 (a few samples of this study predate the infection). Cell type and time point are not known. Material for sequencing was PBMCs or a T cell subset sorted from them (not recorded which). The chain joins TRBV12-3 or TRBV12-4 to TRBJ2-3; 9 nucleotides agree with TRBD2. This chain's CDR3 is CASSSGTGGGARSDTQYF. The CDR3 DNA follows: TGTGCCAGCAGTTCCGGGACTGGCGGGGGGGCACGGTCAGATACGCAGTATTTT.